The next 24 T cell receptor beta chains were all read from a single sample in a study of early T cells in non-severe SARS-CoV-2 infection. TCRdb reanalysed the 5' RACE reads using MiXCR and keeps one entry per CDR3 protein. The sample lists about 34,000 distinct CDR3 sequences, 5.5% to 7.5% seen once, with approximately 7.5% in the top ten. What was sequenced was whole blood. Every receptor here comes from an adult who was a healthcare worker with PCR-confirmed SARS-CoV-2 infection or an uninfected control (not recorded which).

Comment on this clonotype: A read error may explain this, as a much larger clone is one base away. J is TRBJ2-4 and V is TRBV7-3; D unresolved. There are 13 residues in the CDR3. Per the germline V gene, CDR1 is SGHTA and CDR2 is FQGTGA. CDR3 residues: CASSLNQENIQHF. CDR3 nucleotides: TGTGCCAGCAGCTTAAACCAAGAAAACATTCAGCACTTC.

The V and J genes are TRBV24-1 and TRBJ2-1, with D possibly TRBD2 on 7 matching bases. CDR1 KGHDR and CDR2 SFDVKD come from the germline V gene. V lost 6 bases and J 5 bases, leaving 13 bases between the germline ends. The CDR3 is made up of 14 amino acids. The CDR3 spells CATSRSGGNNEQFF. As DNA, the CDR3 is TGTGCCACCAGTCGATCGGGGGGCAACAATGAGCAGTTCTTC.

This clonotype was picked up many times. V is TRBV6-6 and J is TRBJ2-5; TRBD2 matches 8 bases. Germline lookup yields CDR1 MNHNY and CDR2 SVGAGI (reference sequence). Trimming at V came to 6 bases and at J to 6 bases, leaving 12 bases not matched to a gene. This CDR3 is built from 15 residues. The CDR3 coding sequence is TGTGCCAGCAGCGACGGGGGGGCAGCTTCGAAGACCCAGTACTTC. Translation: CASSDGGAASKTQYF.

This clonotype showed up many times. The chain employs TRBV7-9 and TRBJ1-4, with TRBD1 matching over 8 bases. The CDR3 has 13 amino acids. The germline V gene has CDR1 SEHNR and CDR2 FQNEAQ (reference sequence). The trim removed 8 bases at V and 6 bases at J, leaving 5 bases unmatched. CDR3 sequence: CASAFRGHEKLFF. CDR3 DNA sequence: TGTGCCAGCGCTTTCAGGGGGCATGAAAAACTGTTTTTT.

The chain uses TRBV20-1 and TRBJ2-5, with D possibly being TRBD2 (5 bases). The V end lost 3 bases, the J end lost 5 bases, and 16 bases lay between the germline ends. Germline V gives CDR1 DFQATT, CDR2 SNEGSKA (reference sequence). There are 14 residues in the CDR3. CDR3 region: CSASKPSRQETQYF. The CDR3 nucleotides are TGCAGTGCTAGTAAGCCTAGCCGTCAGGAGACCCAGTACTTC.

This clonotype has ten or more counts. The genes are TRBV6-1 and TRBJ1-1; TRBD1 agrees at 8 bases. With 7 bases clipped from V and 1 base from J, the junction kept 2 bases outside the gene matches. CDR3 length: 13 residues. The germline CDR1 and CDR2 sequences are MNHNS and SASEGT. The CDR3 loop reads CASMDRANTEAFF. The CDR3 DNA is TGTGCCAGCATGGACAGGGCGAACACTGAAGCTTTCTTT.

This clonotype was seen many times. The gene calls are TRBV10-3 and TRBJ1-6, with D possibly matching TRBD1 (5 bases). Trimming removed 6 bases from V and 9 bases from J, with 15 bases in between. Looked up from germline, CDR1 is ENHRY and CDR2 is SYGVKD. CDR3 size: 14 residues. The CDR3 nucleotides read TGTGCCATCAGCCCCGGCAGGGAGCGTTCACCCCTCCACTTT. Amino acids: CAISPGRERSPLHF.

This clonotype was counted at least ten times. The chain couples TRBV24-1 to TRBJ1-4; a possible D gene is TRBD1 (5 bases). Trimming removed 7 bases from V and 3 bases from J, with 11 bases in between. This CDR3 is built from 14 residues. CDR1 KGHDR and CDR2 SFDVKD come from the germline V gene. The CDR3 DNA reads TGTGCCACCAGCGAAGGGGCCGCTAATGAAAAACTGTTTTTT. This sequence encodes CATSEGAANEKLFF.

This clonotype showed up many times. Written as DNA, the CDR3 is TGTGCCAGCAGCTCGACTGGACAGGGTCCACCCTATGGCTACACCTTC. It encodes CASSSTGQGPPYGYTF. The V gene is TRBV7-9, the J gene TRBJ1-2; 8 bases fit TRBD1. Germline V gene lookup returns CDR1 SEHNR and CDR2 FQNEAQ (reference sequence). There are 16 residues in the CDR3. The J segment lost 4 bases and the V segment lost 4 bases, leaving 11 bases of the junction unmatched.

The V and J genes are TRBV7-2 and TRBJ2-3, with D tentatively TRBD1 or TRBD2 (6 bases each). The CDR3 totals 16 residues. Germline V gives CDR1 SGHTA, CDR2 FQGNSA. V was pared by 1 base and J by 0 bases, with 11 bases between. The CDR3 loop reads CASSLEPGASTDTQYF. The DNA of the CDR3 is TGTGCCAGCAGCTTAGAACCGGGGGCGAGCACAGATACGCAGTATTTT.

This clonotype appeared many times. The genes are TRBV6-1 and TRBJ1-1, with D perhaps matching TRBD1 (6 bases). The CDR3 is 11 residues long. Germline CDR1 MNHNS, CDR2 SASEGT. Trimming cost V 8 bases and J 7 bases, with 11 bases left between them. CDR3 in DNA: TGTGCCAGCGGGAGGGGGGATGAAGCTTTCTTT. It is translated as CASGRGDEAFF.

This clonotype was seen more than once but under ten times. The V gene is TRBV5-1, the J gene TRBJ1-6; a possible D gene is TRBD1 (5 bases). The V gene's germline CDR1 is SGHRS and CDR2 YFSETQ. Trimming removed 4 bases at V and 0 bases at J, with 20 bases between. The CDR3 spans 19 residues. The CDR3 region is CASSPDGVGGSSYNSPLHF. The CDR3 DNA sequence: TGCGCCAGCAGCCCCGATGGGGTCGGGGGAAGCTCCTATAATTCACCCCTCCACTTT.

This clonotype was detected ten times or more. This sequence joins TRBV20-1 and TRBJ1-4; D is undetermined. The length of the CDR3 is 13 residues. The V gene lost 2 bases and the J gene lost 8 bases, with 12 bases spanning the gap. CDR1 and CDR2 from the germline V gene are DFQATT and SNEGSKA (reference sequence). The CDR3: CSARYPLGEKLFF. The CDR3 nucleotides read TGCAGTGCTAGATACCCTCTCGGGGAAAAACTGTTTTTT.

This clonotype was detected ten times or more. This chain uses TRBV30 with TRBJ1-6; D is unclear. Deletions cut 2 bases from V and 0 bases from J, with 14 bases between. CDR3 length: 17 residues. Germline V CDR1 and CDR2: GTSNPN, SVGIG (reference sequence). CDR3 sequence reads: CAWSTGRSRSYNSPLHF. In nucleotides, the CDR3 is TGTGCCTGGAGTACTGGCAGGTCTCGCTCCTATAATTCACCCCTCCACTTT.

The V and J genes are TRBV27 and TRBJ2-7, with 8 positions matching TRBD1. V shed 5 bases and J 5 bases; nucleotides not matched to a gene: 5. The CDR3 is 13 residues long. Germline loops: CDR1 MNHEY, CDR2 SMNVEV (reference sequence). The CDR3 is CASSMDRADEQYF. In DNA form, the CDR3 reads TGTGCCAGCAGTATGGACAGGGCTGACGAGCAGTACTTC.

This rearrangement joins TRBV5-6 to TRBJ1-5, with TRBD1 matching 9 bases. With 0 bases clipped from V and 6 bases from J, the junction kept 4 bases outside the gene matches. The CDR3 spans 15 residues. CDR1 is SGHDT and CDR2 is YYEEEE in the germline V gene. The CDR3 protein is CASSLGQGVGQPQHF. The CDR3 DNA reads TGTGCCAGCAGCTTGGGACAGGGGGTTGGTCAGCCCCAGCATTTT.

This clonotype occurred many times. CDR3 protein: CASSLTGFSYEQYF. Here the CDR3 DNA reads TGCGCCAGCAGCCTGACAGGATTCTCCTACGAGCAGTACTTC. The V and J genes are TRBV5-1 and TRBJ2-7, with D perhaps matching TRBD1 (6 bases). This CDR3 region has 14 residues. In germline, CDR1 is SGHRS, CDR2 YFSETQ. V was shortened by 4 bases and J by 0 bases, with 11 bases between the two germline ends.

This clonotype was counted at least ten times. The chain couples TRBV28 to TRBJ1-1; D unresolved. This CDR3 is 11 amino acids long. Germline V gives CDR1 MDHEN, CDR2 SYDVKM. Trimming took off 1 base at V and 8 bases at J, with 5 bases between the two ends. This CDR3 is CASSLSSEAFF. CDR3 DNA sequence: TGTGCCAGCAGTTTATCTTCCGAAGCTTTCTTT.

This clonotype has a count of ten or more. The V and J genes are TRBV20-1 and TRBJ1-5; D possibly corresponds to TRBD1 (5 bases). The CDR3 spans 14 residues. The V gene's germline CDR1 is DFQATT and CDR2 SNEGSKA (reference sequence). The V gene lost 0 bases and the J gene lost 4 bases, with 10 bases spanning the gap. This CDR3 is CSAREGRENQPQHF. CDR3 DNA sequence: TGCAGTGCTAGAGAGGGACGAGAGAATCAGCCCCAGCATTTT.

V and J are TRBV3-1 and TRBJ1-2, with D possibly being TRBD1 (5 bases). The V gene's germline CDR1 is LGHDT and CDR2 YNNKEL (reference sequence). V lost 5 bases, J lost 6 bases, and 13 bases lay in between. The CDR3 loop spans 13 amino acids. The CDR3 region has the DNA TGTGCCAGCAGCTCCCGGGGCCGCCATGGCTACACCTTC. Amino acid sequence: CASSSRGRHGYTF.

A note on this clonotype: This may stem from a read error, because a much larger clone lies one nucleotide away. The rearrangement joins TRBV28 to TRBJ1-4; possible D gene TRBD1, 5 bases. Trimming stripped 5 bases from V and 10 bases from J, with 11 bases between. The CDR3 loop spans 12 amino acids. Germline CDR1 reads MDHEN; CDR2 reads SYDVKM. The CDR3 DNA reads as TGTGCCAGCAGTGCCAGGGACGTAAAACTGTTTTTT. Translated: CASSARDVKLFF.

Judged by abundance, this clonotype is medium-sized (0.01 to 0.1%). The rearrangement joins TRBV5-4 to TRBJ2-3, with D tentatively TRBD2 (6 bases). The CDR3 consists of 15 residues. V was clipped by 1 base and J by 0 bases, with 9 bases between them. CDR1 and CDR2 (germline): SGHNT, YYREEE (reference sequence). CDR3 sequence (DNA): TGTGCCAGCAGCTTGTCTAGCGTTAGCACAGATACGCAGTATTTT. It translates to CASSLSSVSTDTQYF.

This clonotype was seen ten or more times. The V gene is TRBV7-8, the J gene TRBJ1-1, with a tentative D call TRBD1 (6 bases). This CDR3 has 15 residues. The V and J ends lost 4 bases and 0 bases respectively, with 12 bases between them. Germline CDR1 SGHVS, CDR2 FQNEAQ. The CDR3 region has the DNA TGTGCCAGCAGCTACAGACAGGCGATGAACACTGAAGCTTTCTTT. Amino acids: CASSYRQAMNTEAFF.

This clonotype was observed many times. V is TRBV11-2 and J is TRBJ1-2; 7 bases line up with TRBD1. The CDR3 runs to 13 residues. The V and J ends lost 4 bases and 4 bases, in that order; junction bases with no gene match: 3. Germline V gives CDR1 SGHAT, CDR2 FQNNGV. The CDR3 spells CASSSGQFYGYTF. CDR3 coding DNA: TGTGCCAGCAGCTCGGGACAGTTCTATGGCTACACCTTC.